This TCR beta chain is drawn from a study of blood T cell repertoires in COVID-19. Study details: PBMCs, B-cell-depleted T cells, or T cells provided the cDNA or gDNA that made up the material.

Germline CDR1 reads SGDLS; CDR2 reads YYNGEE. The CDR3 covers 15 residues. After removal of 3 bases from V and 7 bases from J, the junction contained 10 bases not matched to a gene. Data came from immunoSEQ multiplex PCR; TCRdb stores just in-frame clones and leaves some out. This sample has roughly 180,000 clones, with about 80% found just once. The chain employs TRBV9 and TRBJ2-7, with 10 bases identical to TRBD1. Sequenced sample: PBMCs or T cells enriched from blood (not recorded which). The TCR was taken from a man aged 50 to 60 who had recovered from COVID-19. The CDR3 region has the DNA TGTGCCAGCAGCGCCCGGGACAGGGGACTGGATGAGCAGTACTTC. Amino acid sequence: CASSARDRGLDEQYF.